What follows describes a single T cell receptor (beta chain). These data originate in a study of blood T cell repertoires in COVID-19. On the study more broadly: Material from acute and convalescent COVID-19 was sourced from the United States, Italy and Spain. The analysed material was cDNA or gDNA that came from T cells, B-cell-depleted T cells, or PBMCs.

In the authors' workflow: Counts of nucleated cells, estimated from reference gene primer amplification, were obtained. Sequencing used immunoSEQ multiplex PCR; TCRdb keeps in-frame clones, though not all of them. That table is the source of V, J and clone size, and D and trimming were worked out from the DNA. The sample consists of approximately 260,000 clones, about 86% of them appearing once. What was sequenced was peripheral blood. This clonotype was obtained from a man in his late teens or twenties with active or convalescent COVID-19.

CDR3 nucleotide sequence: TGTGCCAGCAGCCAAGAACAGGGCGGGTCACCCCTCCACTTT. Protein sequence: CASSQEQGGSPLHF. The rearrangement uses TRBV14 and TRBJ1-6; D is perhaps TRBD1 (6 bases). Trimming cost V 0 bases and J 10 bases, with 10 bases left between them. The CDR3 is 14 residues long. Germline loops: CDR1 SGHDN, CDR2 FVKESK.